The 15 T cell receptor beta chains listed next were all sequenced from one sample in a study of T cells expressing NK-cell markers. Reprocessing the 5' RACE reads, TCRdb reports a single entry for every CDR3 protein and omits DNA. Its listing shows 500,000 to 600,000 distinct CDR3 sequences. Input material: blood T cells: a sorted CD56 or NKG2C T cell subset, CD4+ or CD8+ T cells, or bulk PBMC T cells (not recorded which). The source is a man between 18 and 35 years old in good health.

This CDR3 is CASSEWGGTDSGANVLTF. This chain uses TRBV25-1 with TRBJ2-6; there is no DNA to check the TCRdb D call of TRBD1. This CDR3 has 18 residues. Germline V gene lookup returns CDR1 MGHDK and CDR2 SYGVNS.

This chain joins TRBV12-3 or TRBV12-4 and TRBJ2-6; the TCRdb call, TRBD1, lacks DNA for checking. The CDR3 has 15 residues. The CDR3 loop is CASSWIGRWANVLTF.

The chain carries TRBV4-3 and TRBJ2-7; no DNA is available, so the TRBD2 call from TCRdb remains unchecked. This CDR3 region has 15 residues. Germline V gene sequence: CDR1 LGHNA, CDR2 YSLEER. The CDR3 protein is CASSRMDGLLREQYF.

The rearrangement uses TRBV20-1 and TRBJ2-7; there is no DNA to check the TCRdb D call of TRBD2. This CDR3 is built from 14 residues. Looked up from germline, CDR1 is DFQATT and CDR2 is SNEGSKA (reference sequence). The CDR3 spells CSARPGRAKYEQYF.

This chain joins TRBV10-3 and TRBJ1-1. The CDR3 sequence is 13 residues long. Germline V gene sequence: CDR1 ENHRY, CDR2 SYGVKD. CDR3 loop: CAINGGVNTEAFF.

The genes are TRBV7-9 and TRBJ2-1; TCRdb lists TRBD2, though no DNA is available to test this call. The germline CDR1 and CDR2 sequences are SEHNR and FQNEAQ (reference sequence). There are 15 residues in the CDR3. CDR3: CASSLVLAGIHEQFF.

This rearrangement joins TRBV29-1 to TRBJ2-2; checking the TCRdb D call of TRBD1 is not possible without DNA. The CDR3 totals 14 residues. Germline V gene sequence: CDR1 SQVTM, CDR2 ANQGSEA. CDR3 region: CSIPRTGPTGELFF.

V is TRBV15 and J is TRBJ2-1. The CDR3 spans 12 residues. Germline lookup yields CDR1 LNHNV and CDR2 YYDKDF (reference sequence). The CDR3 loop is CATISDYNEQFF.

This chain links TRBV5-1 with TRBJ2-3; TCRdb's assignment of TRBD1 cannot be checked, as there is no DNA. The germline V gene has CDR1 SGHRS and CDR2 YFSETQ. The CDR3 runs 17 residues. This CDR3 is CASSYVGGFSAVDTQYF. The entire variable domain, with the rest obtained from reference TRBV5-1 and TRBJ2-3, is as follows: KAGVTQTPRYLIKTRGQQVTLSCSPISGHRSVSWYQQTPGQGLQFLFEYFSETQRNKGNFPGRFSGRQFSNSRSEMNVSTLELGDSALYLCASSYVGGFSAVDTQYFGPGTRLTVL.

The chain joins TRBV12-3 or TRBV12-4 to TRBJ1-5; the TCRdb call, TRBD1, lacks DNA for checking. The CDR3 length is 14 residues. The CDR3 loop reads CASSRDRGVQPQHF.

The rearrangement joins TRBV20-1 to TRBJ2-7; TCRdb returns TRBD1, unconfirmable since there is no DNA. Germline loops: CDR1 DFQATT, CDR2 SNEGSKA (reference sequence). The CDR3 covers 15 residues. The CDR3 loop reads CSARDRQGIPYEQYF.

This chain connects TRBV4-2 to TRBJ2-4; checking the TCRdb D call of TRBD1 is not possible without DNA. The CDR3 is made up of 16 amino acids. The germline V gene encodes CDR1 LGHNA and CDR2 YNFKEQ. Here the CDR3 reads CASSLIEGATPNIQYF.

V gene TRBV12-3 or TRBV12-4 combines with J gene TRBJ1-1; the TCRdb call, TRBD1, lacks DNA for checking. The CDR3 runs to 15 residues. This chain's CDR3 is CASSPRGIMNTEAFF.

The gene calls are TRBV5-1 and TRBJ2-7; with no DNA, the TCRdb D assignment of TRBD2 cannot be verified. The CDR3 spans 16 residues. Germline CDR1 SGHRS, CDR2 YFSETQ. The CDR3 is CASSPAGASGSYEQYF.

J is TRBJ2-1 and V is TRBV5-1; the D call of TRBD1 rests on TCRdb alone, since no DNA is present to check it. The CDR3 runs to 13 residues. CDR1 is SGHRS and CDR2 is YFSETQ in the germline V gene. This CDR3 reads CASSPRLGDEQFF.